A selection of T cell receptor beta chains follows, all from one sample in a study of blood T cell repertoires in COVID-19. The table came from immunoSEQ multiplex PCR; TCRdb's copy has only in-frame clones and leaves some out. The sample holds approximately 83,000 clones, around 90% seen once. Sequenced sample: peripheral blood. Receptor source: a man aged 70 or older with acute or convalescent COVID-19. CDR3s include the opening cysteine and the closing phenylalanine or tryptophan. A D gene is named only where the DNA matches it firmly. Size is stated for part of the rows, as once, few or many counts, or as a class when the clone is expanded.

J gene	V gene	D gene	clone size	CDR3 protein	CDR3 DNA
TRBJ2-3	TRBV7-7	-	-	CASSGQGSDTQYF	TGTGCCAGCAGCGGTCAGGGGTCAGATACGCAGTATTTT
TRBJ1-1	TRBV5-1	TRBD1	-	CASSLQGQGITEAFF	TGCGCCAGCAGCTTGCAGGGACAGGGAATCACTGAAGCTTTCTTT
TRBJ2-4	TRBV7-2	TRBD1	-	CASSLWSSGGNIQYF	TGTGCCAGCAGCTTATGGAGCTCAGGGGGCAACATTCAGTACTTC
TRBJ2-1	TRBV3-1/TRBV3-2	-	few	CASSHFGEAYNEQFF	TGTGCCAGCAGCCATTTCGGGGAAGCCTACAATGAGCAGTTCTTC
TRBJ1-1	TRBV18	-	-	CASSGQRDTEAFF	TGTGCCAGCTCAGGACAGAGAGACACTGAAGCTTTCTTT
TRBJ2-1	TRBV5-1	TRBD2	-	CASSLAPRGVWFF	TGCGCCAGCAGCTTGGCCCCTCGGGGGGTATGGTTCTTC
TRBJ2-1	TRBV28	-	-	CASSLFDLSVRGEQFF	TGTGCCAGCAGTTTATTCGACTTGAGTGTTCGGGGTGAGCAGTTCTTC
TRBJ2-1	TRBV19	TRBD2	-	CASSRWTSGSGNEQFF	TGTGCCAGTAGTAGGTGGACTAGCGGGAGTGGGAATGAGCAGTTCTTC
TRBJ1-1	TRBV14	TRBD1	-	CASSPRGTGRNTEAFF	TGTGCCAGCAGCCCAAGAGGGACAGGGCGGAACACTGAAGCTTTCTTT
TRBJ2-3	TRBV6-5	TRBD1	-	CASSRGQGFQNTQYF	TGTGCCAGCAGCCGAGGACAGGGATTTCAAAATACGCAGTATTTT
TRBJ1-4	TRBV6-2/TRBV6-3	-	-	CASSYLGRRPHEKLFF	TGTGCCAGCAGTTACCTAGGCCGCCGACCGCATGAAAAACTGTTTTTT
TRBJ1-3	TRBV6-5	-	-	CASWSVHSGNTIYF	TGTGCCTCCTGGAGCGTCCACTCTGGAAACACCATATATTTT
TRBJ2-7	TRBV6-5	-	-	CASSRKGYEQYF	TGTGCCAGCTCTAGGAAAGGTTACGAGCAGTACTTC
TRBJ2-5	TRBV7-9	TRBD1	-	CASSPGTVQETQYF	TGTGCCAGCAGCCCCGGGACAGTTCAAGAGACCCAGTACTTC
TRBJ2-5	TRBV30	TRBD2	-	CAWKRGLQETQYF	TGTGCCTGGAAGCGGGGTCTCCAAGAGACCCAGTACTTC
TRBJ1-2	TRBV19	-	-	CASSDWGDGYTF	TGTGCCAGTAGTGACTGGGGGGATGGCTACACCTTC
TRBJ1-1	TRBV12-3/TRBV12-4	-	-	CASSRSGRLKAFF	TGTGCCAGCAGCAGGTCGGGGAGATTGAAGGCTTTCTTT
TRBJ1-1	TRBV12-3/TRBV12-4	-	-	CASSIGEGLDAFF	TGTGCCAGCAGTATCGGGGAGGGGCTAGATGCTTTCTTT
TRBJ1-6	TRBV2	-	few	CASRGDSGVISPLHF	TGTGCCAGCAGGGGGGACTCTGGTGTAATCTCACCCCTCCACTTT
TRBJ2-2	TRBV4-2	TRBD2	-	CASSPKSMLAGGPNGSGELFF	TGTGCCAGCAGCCCCAAAAGCATGCTAGCGGGAGGGCCGAACGGTTCCGGGGAGCTGTTTTTT
TRBJ2-2	TRBV6-4	-	-	CASSDSAKEVSGELFF	TGTGCCAGCAGTGACTCAGCAAAGGAGGTTAGCGGGGAGCTGTTTTTT
TRBJ1-1	TRBV25-1	-	-	CASRLQGYTEAFF	TGTGCCAGCAGACTACAGGGATACACTGAAGCTTTCTTT
TRBJ2-7	TRBV6-5	TRBD2	-	CASTPLAGAYEQYF	TGTGCCAGCACCCCACTAGCGGGGGCGTACGAGCAGTACTTC
TRBJ2-7	TRBV25-1	TRBD1	-	CASSDTQGQGYEQYF	TGTGCCAGCAGTGACACCCAGGGACAGGGTTACGAGCAGTACTTC
TRBJ1-6	TRBV11-2	-	-	CASSFERSSYNSPLHF	TGTGCCAGCAGCTTCGAACGGAGCAGCTATAATTCACCCCTCCACTTT
TRBJ2-2	TRBV5-4	-	once	CASSLAPDKNTGELFF	TGTGCCAGCAGCTTGGCCCCGGACAAGAACACCGGGGAGCTGTTTTTT
TRBJ2-2	TRBV5-1	-	-	CASSTHWAGTGELFF	TGCGCCAGCAGCACGCACTGGGCAGGCACCGGGGAGCTGTTTTTT
TRBJ2-2	TRBV6-2/TRBV6-3	-	-	CASSQVGSTGELFF	TGTGCCAGCAGTCAGGTCGGGAGCACCGGGGAGCTGTTTTTT
TRBJ2-3	TRBV5-1	TRBD2	-	CASSIAGTDTQYF	TGCGCCAGCAGCATAGCGGGAACAGATACGCAGTATTTT
TRBJ1-2	TRBV12-3/TRBV12-4	-	-	CASSQIYGYTF	TGTGCCAGCAGCCAGATTTATGGCTACACCTTC
TRBJ1-1	TRBV2	TRBD1	-	CASRGTGRTEAFF	TGTGCCAGCAGGGGGACAGGGAGGACTGAAGCTTTCTTT
TRBJ2-3	TRBV14	-	-	CASSQVQGGQYF	TGTGCCAGCAGCCAAGTTCAGGGGGGTCAGTATTTT
TRBJ2-2	TRBV7-3	-	-	CASSPSSVGELFF	TGTGCCAGCAGCCCGAGCAGCGTCGGGGAGCTGTTTTTT
TRBJ2-4	TRBV28	TRBD1	-	CASRGTGRAKNIQYF	TGTGCCAGCAGGGGGACAGGACGGGCCAAAAACATTCAGTACTTC
TRBJ2-2	TRBV11-2	TRBD2	once	CASSFTSGTNTGELFF	TGTGCCAGCAGCTTTACTAGCGGGACGAACACCGGGGAGCTGTTTTTT
TRBJ1-4	TRBV4-1	-	once	CASSQDLATNEKLFF	TGCGCCAGCAGCCAAGACCTTGCAACTAATGAAAAACTGTTTTTT
TRBJ2-7	TRBV7-6	-	-	CASSPNGVEQYF	TGTGCCAGCAGCCCTAACGGGGTCGAGCAGTACTTC
TRBJ1-2	TRBV7-2	TRBD1	-	CASSLGTGAGYTF	TGTGCCAGCAGCTTAGGGACAGGGGCTGGCTACACCTTC
TRBJ2-1	TRBV6-5	TRBD2	-	CASSYSRTSGSNEQFF	TGTGCCAGCAGTTACTCTAGGACTAGCGGGAGCAATGAGCAGTTCTTC
TRBJ1-1	TRBV6-5	-	-	CASGPMNTEAFF	TGTGCCAGCGGGCCGATGAACACTGAAGCTTTCTTT